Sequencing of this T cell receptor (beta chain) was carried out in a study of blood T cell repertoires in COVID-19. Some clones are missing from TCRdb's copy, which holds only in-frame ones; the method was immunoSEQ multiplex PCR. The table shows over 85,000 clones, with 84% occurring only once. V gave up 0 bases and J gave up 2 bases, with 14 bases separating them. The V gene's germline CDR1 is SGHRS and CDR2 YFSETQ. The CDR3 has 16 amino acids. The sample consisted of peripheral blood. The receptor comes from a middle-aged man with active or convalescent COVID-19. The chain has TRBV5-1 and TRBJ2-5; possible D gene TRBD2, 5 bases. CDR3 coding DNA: TGCGCCAGCAGCTTGGAGGGAATAAGGACTCAAGAGACCCAGTACTTC. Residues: CASSLEGIRTQETQYF.